The 3 T cell receptor beta chains given below trace back to one sample, sequenced in a study of cytomegalovirus exposure and HLA in healthy donors. Primers for the PCR totalled 60 Vbeta and 13 Jbeta. The table came from immunoSEQ multiplex PCR; TCRdb's copy has only in-frame clones and leaves some out. This table has about 91,000 clones, more than 55% appearing once. Sequencing was done on a sample of PBMCs. These receptors were taken from a human donor in good health.

V is TRBV5-4 and J is TRBJ2-3; 7 positions match TRBD2. The V gene end was trimmed by 3 bases and the J gene end by 4 bases; junction bases not matched to a gene: 5. Germline V gives CDR1 SGHNT, CDR2 YYREEE (reference sequence). The CDR3 totals 14 residues. The CDR3, as DNA: TGTGCCAGCAGCTCGACACGGGAGGCAGATACGCAGTATTTT. Its translation: CASSSTREADTQYF.

The chain recombines TRBV14 with TRBJ1-4, with 10 bases matching TRBD1. After removal of 5 bases from V and 3 bases from J, the junction contained 9 bases not matched to a gene. The germline gives CDR1 SGHDN, CDR2 FVKESK. This CDR3 has 17 residues. CDR3 sequence: CASSARDRGLPNEKLFF. The CDR3 coding sequence is TGTGCCAGCAGCGCCCGGGACAGGGGTTTACCTAATGAAAAACTGTTTTTT.

This chain links TRBV7-2 with TRBJ2-7, with 7 bases identical to TRBD2. CDR1 and CDR2 from the germline V gene are SGHTA and FQGNSA. The CDR3 contains 13 residues. V lost 5 bases to trimming and J lost 6 bases; unmatched junction nucleotides: 7. The CDR3 loop is CASSPGRVREQYF. Written as DNA, the CDR3 is TGTGCCAGCAGCCCGGGGAGGGTACGCGAGCAGTACTTC.